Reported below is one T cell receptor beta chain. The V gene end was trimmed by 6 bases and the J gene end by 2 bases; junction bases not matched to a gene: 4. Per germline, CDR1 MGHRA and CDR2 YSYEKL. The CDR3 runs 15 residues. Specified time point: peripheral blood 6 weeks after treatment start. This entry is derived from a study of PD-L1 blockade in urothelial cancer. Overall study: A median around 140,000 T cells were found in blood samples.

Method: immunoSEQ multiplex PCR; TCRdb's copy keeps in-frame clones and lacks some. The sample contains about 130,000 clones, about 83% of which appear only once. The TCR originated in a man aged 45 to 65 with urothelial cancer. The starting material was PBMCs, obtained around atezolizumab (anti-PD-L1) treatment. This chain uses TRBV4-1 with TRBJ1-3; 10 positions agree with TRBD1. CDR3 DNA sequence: TGCGCCAGCAGTAGACAGGGGGCTACTGGAAACACCATATATTTT. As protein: CASSRQGATGNTIYF.